This is a list of T cell receptor beta chains from one sample in a study of Graves' ophthalmopathy and Graves' hyperthyroidism. TCRdb re-called the multiplex PCR reads with MiXCR, one entry per CDR3 protein. The sample has approximately 380,000 distinct CDR3 sequences; under 25% are singletons. The sample taken for sequencing was peripheral blood. The receptors stem from a woman between 18 and 29 years old with stable Graves' hyperthyroidism. Each CDR3 is given with its conserved first and last residue. A D gene is named only where the DNA matches it firmly.

CDR3 protein | V gene | D gene | J gene
CASSLPGPGNQPQHF | TRBV28 | - | TRBJ1-5
CSAERFLGNQETQYF | TRBV20-1 | - | TRBJ2-5
CSASWDLEGEQYF | TRBV20-1 | - | TRBJ2-7
CASSAVPNSGQQAFF | TRBV6-1 | - | TRBJ1-1
CASSLEGTYSGNTIYF | TRBV5-1 | - | TRBJ1-3
CASSFGQTGEMNTEAFF | TRBV12-3/TRBV12-4 | TRBD1 | TRBJ1-1
CATSEPPRETQYF | TRBV24-1 | - | TRBJ2-5
CASGLNSNTEAFF | TRBV6-1 | - | TRBJ1-1
CASSPGVAGELFF | TRBV12-3/TRBV12-4 | - | TRBJ2-2
CAIGGGLAGKETQYF | TRBV10-3 | TRBD2 | TRBJ2-5
CSVAWGHTYEQYF | TRBV29-1 | - | TRBJ2-7
CASSKRQGSSYEQYF | TRBV5-1 | TRBD1 | TRBJ2-7
CASCQSWVNIQYF | TRBV6-5 | - | TRBJ2-4
CANSYSSGQGIGELFF | TRBV6-5 | TRBD1 | TRBJ2-2